Shown below are 10 T cell receptor beta chains from a single sample sequenced in a study of blood T cell repertoires in COVID-19. Produced via immunoSEQ multiplex PCR; TCRdb's table is partial and in-frame only. Of 250,000 to 350,000 clones in the sample, approximately 93% are singletons; the top ten hold around 2.2%. Sequences were obtained from peripheral blood. The receptors come from a woman in her twenties or thirties with COVID-19, enrolled during active disease.

V is TRBV19 and J is TRBJ1-1; 7 bases fit TRBD1. Germline CDR1 reads LNHDA; CDR2 reads SQIVND (reference sequence). This CDR3 comprises 11 residues. J lost 13 bases, V lost 3 bases, and 5 bases had no gene match. The chain's CDR3 is CASSMGQIVFF. The DNA for the CDR3 is TGTGCCAGTAGTATGGGACAGATCGTTTTCTTT.

This clone was seen ten or more times. The rearrangement uses TRBV7-2 and TRBJ2-7, with a weak D call TRBD2 (6 bases). Trimming removed 6 bases from V and 7 bases from J, with 19 bases in between. Germline assignment: CDR1 SGHTA and CDR2 FQGNSA. The CDR3 contains 14 residues. The CDR3 loop reads CASRDAGLVSEQYF. The CDR3, as DNA: TGTGCCAGCAGAGACGCGGGACTCGTTTCAGAGCAGTACTTC.

CDR3 residues: CAIDPTGGASQPQHF. DNA of the CDR3: TGTGCCATAGACCCAACAGGGGGCGCGAGTCAGCCCCAGCATTTT. The chain joins TRBV10-3 to TRBJ1-5; 9 bases are shared with TRBD1. The CDR3 runs 15 residues. Trimming took 9 bases from V and 6 from J; bases not matched to a gene: 12. Germline CDR1 ENHRY, CDR2 SYGVKD.

The J gene is TRBJ2-7, the V gene TRBV28; 8 bases match TRBD1. V lost 6 bases to trimming and J lost 4 bases; unmatched junction nucleotides: 8. CDR3 size: 14 residues. The germline gives CDR1 MDHEN, CDR2 SYDVKM. CDR3 in DNA: TGTGCCAGCAGCTGGACAGGGAGCGGTTACGAGCAGTACTTC. It translates to CASSWTGSGYEQYF.

This clone was counted between two and nine times. The chain couples TRBV12-5 to TRBJ1-2; 9 nucleotides match TRBD1. Germline V gives CDR1 LGHNT, CDR2 FRNRAP. V trimming: 5 bases; J trimming: 8 bases; junction bases outside the gene matches: 9. The CDR3 is 14 amino acids. CDR3 nucleotide sequence: TGTGCTAGTGGTCTCTACCGGGACAGGGACGGCTACACCTTC. Its translation is CASGLYRDRDGYTF.

This chain links TRBV28 with TRBJ1-6; 9 nucleotides line up with TRBD1. The CDR3 has 13 residues. Germline loops: CDR1 MDHEN, CDR2 SYDVKM. V shed 7 bases and J 11 bases; nucleotides not matched to a gene: 6. CDR3 region: CASTFGQGTPLHF. The CDR3 DNA reads TGTGCCAGCACGTTCGGACAGGGGACACCCCTCCACTTT.

This rearrangement joins TRBV19 to TRBJ2-2, with 9 bases that match TRBD2. The CDR3 length is 14 residues. The germline gives CDR1 LNHDA, CDR2 SQIVND (reference sequence). V lost 11 bases to trimming and J lost 4 bases; unmatched junction nucleotides: 8. The DNA of the CDR3 is TGTGCCGGCAGAGCGGGAGGCCTCACCGGGGAGCTGTTTTTT. Its protein is CAGRAGGLTGELFF. Filled out from reference TRBV19 and TRBJ2-2, the complete variable domain reads DGGITQSPKYLFRKEGQNVTLSCEQNLNHDAMYWYRQDPGQGLRLIYYSQIVNDFQKGDIAEGYSVSREKKESFPLTVTSAQKNPTAFYLCAGRAGGLTGELFFGEGSRLTVL.

This chain uses TRBV29-1 with TRBJ2-2; a possible D gene is TRBD2 (5 bases). Deletions cut 4 bases from V and 3 bases from J, with 9 bases between. The length of the CDR3 is 13 residues. CDR1 is SQVTM and CDR2 is ANQGSEA in the germline V gene. The CDR3 nucleotides read TGCAGCGTTGCCGGGATTTACACCGGGGAGCTGTTTTTT. Translating gives CSVAGIYTGELFF.

The rearrangement joins TRBV7-3 to TRBJ2-7, with D perhaps TRBD2 (5 bases). V lost 2 bases to trimming and J lost 4 bases, with 15 bases between them. Germline V gene lookup returns CDR1 SGHTA and CDR2 FQGTGA. The CDR3 contains 15 residues. The CDR3 here is CASSLEGASVYEQYF. The DNA for the CDR3 is TGTGCCAGCAGCTTAGAGGGAGCTTCGGTTTACGAGCAGTACTTC.

This chain connects TRBV6-2 or TRBV6-3 to TRBJ1-5; the D gene is possibly TRBD1 (6 bases). This CDR3 is built from 17 residues. The germline CDR1 and CDR2 sequences are MNHEY and SVGEGT. Trimming removed 2 bases from V and 1 base from J, with 15 bases in between. CDR3 DNA sequence: TGTGCCAGCAGTTACCCAACAGGGTGGGTGAGCAATCAGCCCCAGCATTTT. It yields the protein CASSYPTGWVSNQPQHF.